Presented here are 20 T cell receptor beta chains from one specimen sequenced in a study of T cells in Graves' hyperthyroidism and ophthalmopathy. Template material for amplifying TCR beta CDR3 regions consisted of RNA transcripts. When the TCR CDR3 underwent first-round RT-PCR, the HTBI primer set was used. TCRdb ran MiXCR on the multiplex PCR reads and lists one entry per CDR3 protein. Here the sample spans hundreds of thousands of distinct CDR3 sequences, under 20% being singletons. The sample comprised blood. The receptors were gathered from a woman between 45 and 60 years old with Graves' hyperthyroidism that later progressed to Graves' ophthalmopathy.

This clonotype appeared many times. V gene TRBV11-2 combines with J gene TRBJ1-1; D gene uncertain. This CDR3 comprises 16 residues. The germline V gene has CDR1 SGHAT and CDR2 FQNNGV. The germline V and J ends were trimmed by 4 bases and 5 bases, with 20 bases remaining between them. The CDR3 loop reads CASSSTISGRQTEAFF. The CDR3 DNA sequence: TGTGCCAGCAGCTCAACGATCTCCGGGAGGCAGACTGAAGCTTTCTTT.

The genes are TRBV30 and TRBJ1-4; 7 bases align to TRBD1. Germline-derived CDR1 and CDR2 are GTSNPN and SVGIG (reference sequence). Trimming took 3 bases from V and 8 from J; bases not matched to a gene: 9. The CDR3 totals 14 residues. This chain's CDR3 is CAWSVGGGDEKLFF. The DNA of the CDR3 is TGTGCCTGGAGCGTCGGAGGGGGCGACGAAAAACTGTTTTTT.

The rearrangement uses TRBV5-1 and TRBJ2-5; a weak D match, TRBD2 (6 bases). This CDR3 region has 14 residues. With 0 bases removed from V and 5 bases from J, the gap between germline ends came to 11 bases. Germline V CDR1 and CDR2: SGHRS, YFSETQ. CDR3 amino acids: CASSLEQAGETQYF. Here the CDR3 DNA reads TGCGCCAGCAGCTTGGAGCAGGCGGGGGAGACCCAGTACTTC.

This clonotype was detected a few times. This chain uses TRBV29-1 with TRBJ1-1, with 7 nucleotides matching TRBD1. Germline trimming cut 7 bases from V and 5 bases from J; bases unmatched to any gene: 7. Germline V gives CDR1 SQVTM, CDR2 ANQGSEA. The CDR3 covers 12 residues. The CDR3 DNA reads TGCAGCGCCGGAAGACAGGGTACTGAAGCTTTCTTT. As protein: CSAGRQGTEAFF.

In its sample, this clonotype was seen many times. Its ends do not fully match the called genes, so a read error is possible. This chain uses TRBV27 with TRBJ2-1; 10 nucleotides match TRBD2. Germline CDR1 and CDR2: MNHEY and SMNVEV (reference sequence). The length of the CDR3 is 19 residues. Here the CDR3 DNA reads TGCGCCAGCAGTCCCGGACTAGCGGTCTTCACGGGGTCCTACAATGAGCAGTTCTTC. This gives the protein CASSPGLAVFTGSYNEQFF.

This clonotype has ten or more counts. The chain couples TRBV2 to TRBJ2-7; 7 nucleotides agree with TRBD1. This CDR3 spans 14 amino acids. Trimming took 10 bases from V and 2 from J; bases not matched to a gene: 11. In germline, CDR1 is SNHLY, CDR2 FYNNEI. DNA of the CDR3: TGTGCCACTAATACCGGGACAGCCACCTACGAGCAGTACTTC. This codes for CATNTGTATYEQYF.

The table lists this clonotype with many counts. The CDR3 sequence is CASSLVVVGRGRNQPQHF. The CDR3 region has the DNA TGCGCCAGCAGCTTGGTGGTGGTGGGAAGGGGAAGGAATCAGCCCCAGCATTTT. The V and J genes are TRBV5-1 and TRBJ1-5; D possibly corresponds to TRBD1 (5 bases). Germline lookup yields CDR1 SGHRS and CDR2 YFSETQ. Trimming took 0 bases from V and 4 from J, leaving 20 bases between them. The CDR3 loop spans 18 amino acids. The whole variable domain, filled in from reference TRBV5-1 and TRBJ1-5, reads KAGVTQTPRYLIKTRGQQVTLSCSPISGHRSVSWYQQTPGQGLQFLFEYFSETQRNKGNFPGRFSGRQFSNSRSEMNVSTLELGDSALYLCASSLVVVGRGRNQPQHFGDGTRLSIL.

The table lists this clonotype with a few counts. The chain has TRBV11-2 and TRBJ2-1; the match to TRBD2 covers 8 bases. Germline loops: CDR1 SGHAT, CDR2 FQNNGV. The length of the CDR3 is 17 residues. Trimming cost V 0 bases and J 1 base; bases outside gene matches: 5. The CDR3 region has the DNA TGTGCCAGCAGCTTAGATGGCGGGGGGACATCCTACAATGAGCAGTTCTTC. Protein: CASSLDGGGTSYNEQFF.

The sample holds a few counts of this clonotype. At one boundary the junction diverges from the germline segment, which might be a read error. The chain is built from TRBV6-1 and TRBJ1-5; D call uncertain. Germline V lookup: CDR1 MNHNS, CDR2 SASEGT. CDR3 length equals 13 residues. The CDR3 nucleotides are TGCGCCAGCAGAGTGACCCGGAGGCAGCCCCAGCATTTT. Its translation is CASRVTRRQPQHF.

This clonotype was picked up many times. The chain recombines TRBV7-3 with TRBJ2-1, with D maybe TRBD2 (6 bases). Trimming took off 6 bases at V and 7 bases at J, with 13 bases between the two ends. The CDR3 is made up of 13 amino acids. Germline loops: CDR1 SGHTA, CDR2 FQGTGA. The CDR3: CASSSGRGNEQFF. The CDR3 bases are TGTGCCAGCAGTTCCGGACGGGGGAATGAGCAGTTCTTC.

This clonotype was detected many times. The CDR3 DNA reads as TGTGCCAGCAGCCACTGGGACAGACCCAACTATGGCTACACCTTC. This gives the protein CASSHWDRPNYGYTF. V usage is TRBV3-1 and J usage is TRBJ1-2, with 7 bases fitting TRBD1. Germline CDR1 reads LGHDT; CDR2 reads YNNKEL (reference sequence). The CDR3 consists of 15 residues. After removal of 3 bases from V and 2 bases from J, the junction contained 6 bases not matched to a gene.

This clonotype was recorded many times. CDR3 residues: CAISPTMNTEAFF. DNA of the CDR3: TGTGCCATCAGTCCGACTATGAACACTGAAGCTTTCTTT. This chain uses TRBV10-3 with TRBJ1-1; D is ambiguous. The CDR3 has 13 residues. Per germline, CDR1 ENHRY and CDR2 SYGVKD. V lost 5 bases to trimming and J lost 0 bases, with 7 bases between them.

This clonotype occurred many times. This chain connects TRBV5-1 to TRBJ2-7; TRBD1 aligns across 11 bases. The CDR3 contains 16 residues. Trimming took 5 bases from V and 3 from J; bases not matched to a gene: 10. In germline, CDR1 is SGHRS, CDR2 YFSETQ. The CDR3: CASRQGSGQGDYEQYF. In DNA, the CDR3 is TGCGCCAGCAGACAAGGGTCGGGACAGGGGGACTACGAGCAGTACTTC.

The chain is built from TRBV20-1 and TRBJ1-6; 8 positions agree with TRBD1. With 0 bases clipped from V and 14 bases from J, the junction kept 15 bases outside the gene matches. The CDR3 covers 16 residues. Germline V gene sequence: CDR1 DFQATT, CDR2 SNEGSKA (reference sequence). The CDR3 spells CSARDPDRGVLRALHF. The CDR3 nucleotides are TGCAGTGCTAGAGATCCCGACAGGGGCGTACTAAGAGCCCTCCACTTT.

This clonotype was recorded a few times. The chain recombines TRBV20-1 with TRBJ1-2, with D possibly TRBD1 on 6 matching bases. The germline V gene has CDR1 DFQATT and CDR2 SNEGSKA (reference sequence). The CDR3 covers 14 residues. V lost 3 bases to trimming and J lost 2 bases, with 13 bases between them. In DNA form, the CDR3 reads TGCAGTGCTAGGCAGGGGCGACCAAACTATGGCTACACCTTC. Protein product: CSARQGRPNYGYTF.

CDR3 loop: CASSLTGIHEQFF. DNA for the CDR3: TGCGCCAGCAGCTTGACAGGAATCCATGAGCAGTTCTTC. The rearrangement uses TRBV5-1 and TRBJ2-1; maybe TRBD1 (5 bases). V dropped 1 base and J dropped 8 bases, with 10 bases sitting between them. This CDR3 has 13 amino acids. Germline CDR1 SGHRS, CDR2 YFSETQ.

CDR3 loop: CSAYHPNRAYSNQPQHF. The CDR3 DNA is TGCAGTGCCTACCATCCAAACAGGGCCTATAGCAATCAGCCCCAGCATTTT. The V gene is TRBV20-1, the J gene TRBJ1-5, with D possibly TRBD1 on 6 matching bases. Trimming left V 6 bases short and J 0 bases short, with 21 bases between. This CDR3 is built from 17 residues. The germline V gene encodes CDR1 DFQATT and CDR2 SNEGSKA (reference sequence).

This clonotype occurred many times. V and J are TRBV11-2 and TRBJ2-4; D unresolved. The length of the CDR3 is 12 residues. The V gene's germline CDR1 is SGHAT and CDR2 FQNNGV. V lost 3 bases and J 5 bases, leaving 5 bases between the germline ends. The CDR3 DNA is TGTGCCAGCAGCTTTTCGGAAAACATTCAGTACTTC. This translates into CASSFSENIQYF. The entire variable domain, with the rest obtained from reference TRBV11-2 and TRBJ2-4, is as follows: EAGVAQSPRYKIIEKRQSVAFWCNPISGHATLYWYQQILGQGPKLLIQFQNNGVVDDSQLPKDRFSAERLKGVDSTLKIQPAKLEDSAVYLCASSFSENIQYFGAGTRLSVL.

This clonotype was recorded a few times. CDR3 coding DNA: TGTGCCAGCAGCGTTACAGGGTTTGGGGCCAACGTCCTGACTTTC. Protein product: CASSVTGFGANVLTF. The J gene is TRBJ2-6, the V gene TRBV11-1, with a tentative D call TRBD1 (6 bases). Trimming pared 5 bases from V and 3 bases from J, leaving 11 bases between. Germline V gives CDR1 SGHAT, CDR2 FQDESV (reference sequence). This CDR3 spans 15 amino acids. Based on the CDR3 plus reference TRBV11-1 and TRBJ2-6, the full variable domain is EAEVAQSPRYKITEKSQAVAFWCDPISGHATLYWYRQILGQGPELLVQFQDESVVDDSQLPKDRFSAERLKGVDSTLKIQPAELGDSAMYLCASSVTGFGANVLTFGAGSRLTVL.

This clonotype has more than one count but fewer than ten. J is TRBJ2-7 and V is TRBV7-9; 7 bases are a match to TRBD1. The CDR3 contains 15 residues. CDR1 SEHNR and CDR2 FQNEAQ come from the germline V gene (reference sequence). The J segment lost 1 base and the V segment lost 3 bases, leaving 6 bases of the junction unmatched. The CDR3, as DNA: TGTGCCAGCAGCTTTGGCCAGGGGGTTTCCTACGAGCAGTACTTC. As protein: CASSFGQGVSYEQYF.